This T cell receptor beta chain was identified in a study of OX40 agonist ivuxolimab in advanced cancers. Background on the study: Each dose-escalation patient presented with hepatocellular carcinoma, melanoma, renal cell or head and neck cancer. General study points: Relative to CD4+ cells, CD8+ T cells on average had more expanded clones. Clonal expansion was seen in CD4+ and CD8+ blood T cells by week 6 at 0.1 to 3.0 mg/kg.

Generated by immunoSEQ multiplex PCR, the TCRdb table keeps only in-frame clones and is missing some. The profile covers tens of thousands of clones, with 65% to 85% appearing a single time and roughly 4.9% taken by the ten largest. Trimming took off 10 bases at V and 1 base at J, with 12 bases between the two ends. Germline V gives CDR1 ENHRY, CDR2 SYGVKD. The CDR3 runs 13 residues. Exclusion of a patient followed from autoimmune disease history or systemic immunosuppression. Notes on this clone: What it binds is unknown.

Sample: CD4+ or CD8+ T cells sorted from blood, taken in a trial of the OX40 agonist ivuxolimab. This receptor was obtained from an adult with an advanced solid tumor such as melanoma, head and neck, liver or kidney cancer. This chain uses TRBV10-3 with TRBJ2-3; D is unclear. CDR3 protein: CATASEGTDTQYF. As DNA, the CDR3 is TGTGCCACCGCCTCTGAAGGCACAGATACGCAGTATTTT.